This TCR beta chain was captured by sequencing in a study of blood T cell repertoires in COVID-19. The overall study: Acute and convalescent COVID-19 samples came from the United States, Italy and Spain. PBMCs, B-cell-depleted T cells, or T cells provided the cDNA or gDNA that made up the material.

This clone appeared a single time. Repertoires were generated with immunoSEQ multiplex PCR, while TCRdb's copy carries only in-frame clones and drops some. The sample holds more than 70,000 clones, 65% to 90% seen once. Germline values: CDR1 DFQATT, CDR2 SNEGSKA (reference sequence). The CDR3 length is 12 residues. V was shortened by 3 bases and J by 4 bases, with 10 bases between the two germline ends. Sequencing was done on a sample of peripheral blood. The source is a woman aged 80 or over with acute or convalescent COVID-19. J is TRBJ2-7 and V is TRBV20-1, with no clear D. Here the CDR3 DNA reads TGCAGTGCTAGTAGAGTGACTTACGAGCAGTACTTC. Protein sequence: CSASRVTYEQYF.